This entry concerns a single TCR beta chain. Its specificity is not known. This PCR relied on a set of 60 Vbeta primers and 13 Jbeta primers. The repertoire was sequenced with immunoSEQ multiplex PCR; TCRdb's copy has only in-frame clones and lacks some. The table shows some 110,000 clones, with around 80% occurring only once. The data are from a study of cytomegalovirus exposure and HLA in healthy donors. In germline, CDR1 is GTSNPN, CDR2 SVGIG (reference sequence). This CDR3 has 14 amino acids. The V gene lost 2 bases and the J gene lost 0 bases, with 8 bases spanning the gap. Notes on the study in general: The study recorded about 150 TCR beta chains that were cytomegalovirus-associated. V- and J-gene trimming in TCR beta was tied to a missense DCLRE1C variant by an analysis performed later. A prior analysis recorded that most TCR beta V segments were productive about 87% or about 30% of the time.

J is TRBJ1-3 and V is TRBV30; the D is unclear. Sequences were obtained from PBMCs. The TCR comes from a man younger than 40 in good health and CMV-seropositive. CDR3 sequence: CAWSIGSSGNTIYF. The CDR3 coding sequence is TGTGCCTGGAGTATAGGGAGCTCTGGAAACACCATATATTTT. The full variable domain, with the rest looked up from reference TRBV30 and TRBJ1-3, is SQTIHQWPATLVQPVGSPLSLECTVEGTSNPNLYWYRQAAGRGLQLLFYSVGIGQISSEVPQNLSASRPQDRQFILSSKKLLLSDSGFYLCAWSIGSSGNTIYFGEGSWLTVV.